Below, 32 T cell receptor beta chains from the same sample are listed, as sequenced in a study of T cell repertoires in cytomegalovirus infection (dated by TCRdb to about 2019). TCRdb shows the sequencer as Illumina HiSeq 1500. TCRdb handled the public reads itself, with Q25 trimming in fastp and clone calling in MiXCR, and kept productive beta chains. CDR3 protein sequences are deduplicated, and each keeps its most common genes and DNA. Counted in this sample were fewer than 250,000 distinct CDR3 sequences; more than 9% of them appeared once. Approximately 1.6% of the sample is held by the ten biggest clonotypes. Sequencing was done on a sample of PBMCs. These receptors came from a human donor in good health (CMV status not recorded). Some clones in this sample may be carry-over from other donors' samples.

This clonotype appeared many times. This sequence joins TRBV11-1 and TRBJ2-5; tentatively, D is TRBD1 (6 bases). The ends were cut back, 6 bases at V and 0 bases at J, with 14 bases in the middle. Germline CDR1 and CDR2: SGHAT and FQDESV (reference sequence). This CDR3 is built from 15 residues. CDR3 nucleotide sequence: TGTGCCAGCAGACCTCCTGGACAGTACCAAGAGACCCAGTACTTC. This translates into CASRPPGQYQETQYF.

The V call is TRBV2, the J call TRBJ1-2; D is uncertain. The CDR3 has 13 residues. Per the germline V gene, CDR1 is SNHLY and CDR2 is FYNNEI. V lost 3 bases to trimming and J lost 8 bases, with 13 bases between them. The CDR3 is CASSEGFVRGYTF. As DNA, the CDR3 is TGTGCCAGCAGTGAGGGCTTCGTGAGAGGCTACACCTTC.

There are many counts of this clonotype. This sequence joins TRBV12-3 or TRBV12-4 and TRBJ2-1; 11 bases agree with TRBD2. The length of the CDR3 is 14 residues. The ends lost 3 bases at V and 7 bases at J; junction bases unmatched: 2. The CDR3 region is CASSLASGGNEQFF. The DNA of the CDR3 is TGTGCCAGCAGTTTGGCTAGCGGGGGGAATGAGCAGTTCTTC.

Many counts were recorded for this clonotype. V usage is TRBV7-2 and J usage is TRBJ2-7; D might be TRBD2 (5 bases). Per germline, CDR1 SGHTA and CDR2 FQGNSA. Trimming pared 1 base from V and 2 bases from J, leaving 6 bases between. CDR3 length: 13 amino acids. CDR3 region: CASSLGSAYEQYF. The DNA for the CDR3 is TGTGCCAGCAGCTTAGGTAGCGCCTACGAGCAGTACTTC.

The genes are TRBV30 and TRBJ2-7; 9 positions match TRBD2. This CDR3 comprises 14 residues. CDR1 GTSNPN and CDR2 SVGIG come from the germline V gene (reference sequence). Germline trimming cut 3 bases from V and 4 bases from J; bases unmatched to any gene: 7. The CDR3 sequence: CAWSPGLAGYEQYF. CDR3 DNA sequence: TGTGCCTGGAGCCCCGGGCTAGCGGGGTACGAGCAGTACTTC.

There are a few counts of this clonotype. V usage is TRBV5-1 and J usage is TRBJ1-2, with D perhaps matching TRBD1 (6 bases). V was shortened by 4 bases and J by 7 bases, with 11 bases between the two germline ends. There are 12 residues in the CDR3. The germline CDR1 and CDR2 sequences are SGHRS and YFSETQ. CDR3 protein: CASSPDRSGYTF. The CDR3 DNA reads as TGCGCCAGCAGCCCCGACAGGAGTGGCTACACCTTC.

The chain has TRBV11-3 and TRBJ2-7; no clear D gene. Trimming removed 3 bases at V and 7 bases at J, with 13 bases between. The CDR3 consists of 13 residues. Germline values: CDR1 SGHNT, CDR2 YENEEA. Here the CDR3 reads CASSFGIQREQYF. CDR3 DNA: TGTGCCAGCAGCTTCGGCATTCAAAGAGAGCAGTACTTC.

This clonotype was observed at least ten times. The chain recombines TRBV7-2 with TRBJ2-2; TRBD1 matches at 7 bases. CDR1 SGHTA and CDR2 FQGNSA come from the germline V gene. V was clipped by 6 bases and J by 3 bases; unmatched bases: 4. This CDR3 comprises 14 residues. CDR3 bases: TGTGCCAGCAGAACCACAGGGGACACCGGGGAGCTGTTTTTT. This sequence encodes CASRTTGDTGELFF.

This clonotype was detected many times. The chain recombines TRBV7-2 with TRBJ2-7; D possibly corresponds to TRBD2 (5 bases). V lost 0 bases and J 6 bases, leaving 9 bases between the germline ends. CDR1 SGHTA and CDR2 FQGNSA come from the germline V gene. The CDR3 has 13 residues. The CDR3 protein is CASSLARGGEQYF. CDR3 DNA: TGTGCCAGCAGCTTAGCGCGCGGAGGCGAGCAGTACTTC.

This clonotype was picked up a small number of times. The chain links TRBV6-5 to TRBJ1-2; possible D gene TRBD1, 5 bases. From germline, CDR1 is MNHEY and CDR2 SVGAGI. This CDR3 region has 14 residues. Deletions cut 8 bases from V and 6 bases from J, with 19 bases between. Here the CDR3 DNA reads TGTGCCAGCTGCCGTGGGGGGAGGGCGGATGGCTACACCTTC. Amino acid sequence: CASCRGGRADGYTF.

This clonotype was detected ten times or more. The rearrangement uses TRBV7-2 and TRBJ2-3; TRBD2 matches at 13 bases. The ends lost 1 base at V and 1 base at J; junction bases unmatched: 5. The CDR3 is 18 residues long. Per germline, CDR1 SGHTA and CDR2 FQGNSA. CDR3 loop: CASSLGLAGGPRTDTQYF. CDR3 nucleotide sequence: TGTGCCAGCAGCTTAGGACTAGCGGGGGGCCCACGCACAGATACGCAGTATTTT. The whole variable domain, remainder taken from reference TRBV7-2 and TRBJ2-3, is GAGVSQSPSNKVTEKGKDVELRCDPISGHTALYWYRQSLGQGLEFLIYFQGNSAPDKSGLPSDRFSAERTGGSVSTLTIQRTQQEDSAVYLCASSLGLAGGPRTDTQYFGPGTRLTVL.

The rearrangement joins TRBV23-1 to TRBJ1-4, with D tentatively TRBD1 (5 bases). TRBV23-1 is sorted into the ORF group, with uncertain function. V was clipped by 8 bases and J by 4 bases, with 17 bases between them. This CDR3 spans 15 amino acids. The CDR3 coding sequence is TGCGCCAGCCCAAAAAGGGGACCGCTTAATGAAAAACTGTTTTTT. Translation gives CASPKRGPLNEKLFF.

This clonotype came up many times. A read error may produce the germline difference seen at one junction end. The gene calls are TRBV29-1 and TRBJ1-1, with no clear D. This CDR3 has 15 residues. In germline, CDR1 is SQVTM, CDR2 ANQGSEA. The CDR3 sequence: CSAETSGSMNTEAFF. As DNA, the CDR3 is TGCAGCGCTGAAACGTCAGGTTCTATGAACACTGAAGCTTTCTTT.

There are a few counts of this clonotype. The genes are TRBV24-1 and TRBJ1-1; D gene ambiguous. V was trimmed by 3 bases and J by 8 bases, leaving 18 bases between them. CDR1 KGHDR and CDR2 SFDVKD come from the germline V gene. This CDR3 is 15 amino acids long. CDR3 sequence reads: CATSDSEGITPEAFF. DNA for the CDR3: TGTGCCACCAGTGATAGTGAGGGAATAACACCGGAAGCTTTCTTT.

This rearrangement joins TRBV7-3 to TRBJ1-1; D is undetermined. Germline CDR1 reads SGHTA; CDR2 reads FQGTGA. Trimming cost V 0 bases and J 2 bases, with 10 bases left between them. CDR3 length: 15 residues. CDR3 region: CASSLTPSENTEAFF. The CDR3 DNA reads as TGTGCCAGCAGCTTAACCCCGTCAGAAAACACTGAAGCTTTCTTT. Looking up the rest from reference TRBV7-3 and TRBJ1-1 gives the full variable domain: GAGVSQTPSNKVTEKGKYVELRCDPISGHTALYWYRQSLGQGPEFLIYFQGTGAADDSGLPNDRFFAVRPEGSVSTLKIQRTERGDSAVYLCASSLTPSENTEAFFGQGTRLTVV.

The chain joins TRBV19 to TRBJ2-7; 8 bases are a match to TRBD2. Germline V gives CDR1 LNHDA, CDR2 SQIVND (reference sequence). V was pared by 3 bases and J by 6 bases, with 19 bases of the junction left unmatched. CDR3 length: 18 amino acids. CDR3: CASSIGRGTGTRSPEQYF. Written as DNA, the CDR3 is TGTGCCAGTAGTATCGGGAGAGGGACCGGGACTAGGTCCCCCGAGCAGTACTTC.

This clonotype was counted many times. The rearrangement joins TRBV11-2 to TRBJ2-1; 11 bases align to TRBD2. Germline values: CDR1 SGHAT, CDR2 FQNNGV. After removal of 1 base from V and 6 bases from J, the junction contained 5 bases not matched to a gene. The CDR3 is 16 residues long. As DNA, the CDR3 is TGTGCCAGCAGCTTAGGGCGGACTAGCGGGTTCAATGAGCAGTTCTTC. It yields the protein CASSLGRTSGFNEQFF.

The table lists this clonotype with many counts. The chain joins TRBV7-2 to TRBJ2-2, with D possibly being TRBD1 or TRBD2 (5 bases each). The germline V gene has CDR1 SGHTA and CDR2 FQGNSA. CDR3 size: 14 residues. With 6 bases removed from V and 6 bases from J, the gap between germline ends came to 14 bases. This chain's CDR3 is CASRPLVGAGELFF. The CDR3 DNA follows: TGTGCCAGCAGACCTCTTGTGGGGGCCGGGGAGCTGTTTTTT.

CDR3 residues: CASREVAGEGGGSTEAFF. CDR3 sequence (DNA): TGTGCCAGCAGGGAGGTGGCAGGGGAAGGAGGGGGGAGCACTGAAGCTTTCTTT. The V gene is TRBV6-5, the J gene TRBJ1-1; D may be TRBD1 (6 bases). The CDR3 length is 18 residues. Between the trimmed V and J ends, which lost 6 bases and 4 bases, there was a span of 27 bases. The germline V gene encodes CDR1 MNHEY and CDR2 SVGAGI.

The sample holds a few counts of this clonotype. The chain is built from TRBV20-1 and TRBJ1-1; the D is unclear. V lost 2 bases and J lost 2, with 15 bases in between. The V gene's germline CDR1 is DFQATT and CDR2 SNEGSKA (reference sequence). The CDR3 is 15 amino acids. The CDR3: CSARNPAPPNTEAFF. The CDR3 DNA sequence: TGCAGTGCTAGAAACCCGGCCCCTCCTAACACTGAAGCTTTCTTT.

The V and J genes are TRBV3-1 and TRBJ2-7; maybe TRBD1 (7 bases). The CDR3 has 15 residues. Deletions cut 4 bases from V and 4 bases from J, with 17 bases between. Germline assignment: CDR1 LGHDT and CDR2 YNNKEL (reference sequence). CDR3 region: CASSRGTAFLYEQYF. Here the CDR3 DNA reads TGTGCCAGCAGCCGCGGGACAGCCTTCTTGTACGAGCAGTACTTC.

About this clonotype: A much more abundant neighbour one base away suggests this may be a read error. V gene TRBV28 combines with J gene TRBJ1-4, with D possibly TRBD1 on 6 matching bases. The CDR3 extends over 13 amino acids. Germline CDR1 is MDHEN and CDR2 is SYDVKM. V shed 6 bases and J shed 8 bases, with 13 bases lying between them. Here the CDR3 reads CASRGPTGEKLFF. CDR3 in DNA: TGTGCCAGCAGGGGTCCAACAGGGGAAAAACTGTTTTTT.

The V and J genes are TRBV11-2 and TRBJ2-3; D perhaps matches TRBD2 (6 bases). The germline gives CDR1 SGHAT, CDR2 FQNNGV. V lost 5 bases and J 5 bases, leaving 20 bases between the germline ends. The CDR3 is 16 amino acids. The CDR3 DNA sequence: TGTGCCAGCAGCCACCCCGGAGGGGCGCGCAGAGATACGCAGTATTTT. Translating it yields CASSHPGGARRDTQYF.

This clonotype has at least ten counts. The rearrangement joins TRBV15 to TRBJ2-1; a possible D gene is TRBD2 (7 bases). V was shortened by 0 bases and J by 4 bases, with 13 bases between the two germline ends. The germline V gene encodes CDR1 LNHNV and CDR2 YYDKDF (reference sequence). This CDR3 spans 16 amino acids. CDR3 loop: CATSRDYGGQYNEQFF. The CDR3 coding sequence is TGTGCCACCAGCAGAGATTACGGGGGGCAATACAATGAGCAGTTCTTC.

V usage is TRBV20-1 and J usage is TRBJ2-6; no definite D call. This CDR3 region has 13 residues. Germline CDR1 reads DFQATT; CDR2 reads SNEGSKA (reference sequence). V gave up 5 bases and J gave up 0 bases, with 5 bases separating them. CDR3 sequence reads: CSAPSSGANVLTF. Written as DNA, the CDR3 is TGCAGTGCTCCGTCCTCTGGGGCCAACGTCCTGACTTTC.

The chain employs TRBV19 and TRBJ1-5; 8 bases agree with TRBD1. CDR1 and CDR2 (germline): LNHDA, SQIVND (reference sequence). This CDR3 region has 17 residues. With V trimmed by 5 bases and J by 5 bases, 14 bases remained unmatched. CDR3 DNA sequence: TGTGCCAGTAGTGCCATGACAGGGGCCCTAAGTTATCAGCCCCAGCATTTT. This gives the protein CASSAMTGALSYQPQHF.

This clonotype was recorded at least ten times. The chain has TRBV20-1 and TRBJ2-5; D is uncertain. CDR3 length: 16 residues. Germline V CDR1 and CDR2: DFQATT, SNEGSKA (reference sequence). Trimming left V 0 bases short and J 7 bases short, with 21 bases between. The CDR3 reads CSAREMVGDVSGTQYF. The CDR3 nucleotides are TGCAGTGCTAGAGAGATGGTCGGAGACGTCTCAGGGACCCAGTACTTC.

The CDR3 DNA follows: TGTGGACCGACTCGGGTCCGGAGGTCCTACGAGCAGTACTTC. It yields the protein CGPTRVRRSYEQYF. The chain recombines TRBV19 with TRBJ2-7; possibly TRBD2 for D (5 bases). Germline V gene lookup returns CDR1 LNHDA and CDR2 SQIVND (reference sequence). The length of the CDR3 is 14 residues.

The CDR3 here is CASSPLAAVSEQYF. The CDR3 DNA reads as TGTGCCAGCAGCCCACTAGCGGCCGTGTCCGAGCAGTACTTC. The chain combines TRBV14 with TRBJ2-7, with 8 positions matching TRBD2. This CDR3 is 14 amino acids long. Per germline, CDR1 SGHDN and CDR2 FVKESK. Trimming cost V 4 bases and J 6 bases; bases outside gene matches: 8. The full variable domain, completed using reference TRBV14 and TRBJ2-7, is EAGVTQFPSHSVIEKGQTVTLRCDPISGHDNLYWYRRVMGKEIKFLLHFVKESKQDESGMPNNRFLAERTGGTYSTLKVQPAELEDSGVYFCASSPLAAVSEQYFGPGTRLTVT.

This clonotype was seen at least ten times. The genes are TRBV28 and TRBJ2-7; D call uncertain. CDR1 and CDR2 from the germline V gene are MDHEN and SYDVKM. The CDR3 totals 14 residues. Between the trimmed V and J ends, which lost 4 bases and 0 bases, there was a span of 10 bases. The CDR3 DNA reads TGTGCCAGCAGTTCGCCGACCGACTCCTACGAGCAGTACTTC. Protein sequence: CASSSPTDSYEQYF.

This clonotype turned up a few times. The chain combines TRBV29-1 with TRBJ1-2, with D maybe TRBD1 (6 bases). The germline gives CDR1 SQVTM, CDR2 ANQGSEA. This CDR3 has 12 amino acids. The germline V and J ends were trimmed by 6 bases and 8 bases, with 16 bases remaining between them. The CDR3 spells CSVGTRQEGYTF. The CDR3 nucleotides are TGCAGCGTAGGGACTCGACAGGAGGGCTACACCTTC. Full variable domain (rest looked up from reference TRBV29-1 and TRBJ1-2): SAVISQKPSRDICQRGTSLTIQCQVDSQVTMMFWYRQQPGQSLTLIATANQGSEATYESGFVIDKFPISRPNLTFSTLTVSNMSPEDSSIYLCSVGTRQEGYTFGSGTRLTVV.

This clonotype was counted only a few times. The DNA for the CDR3 is TGTGCCAGCTCACCTGGGACAGGCCCTGGAAACACCATATATTTT. Amino acids: CASSPGTGPGNTIYF. The chain couples TRBV18 to TRBJ1-3, with 8 bases lining up with TRBD1. Germline V gene data show CDR1 as KGHSH and CDR2 as LQKENI. This CDR3 has 15 residues. V shed 3 bases and J 2 bases; nucleotides not matched to a gene: 3.